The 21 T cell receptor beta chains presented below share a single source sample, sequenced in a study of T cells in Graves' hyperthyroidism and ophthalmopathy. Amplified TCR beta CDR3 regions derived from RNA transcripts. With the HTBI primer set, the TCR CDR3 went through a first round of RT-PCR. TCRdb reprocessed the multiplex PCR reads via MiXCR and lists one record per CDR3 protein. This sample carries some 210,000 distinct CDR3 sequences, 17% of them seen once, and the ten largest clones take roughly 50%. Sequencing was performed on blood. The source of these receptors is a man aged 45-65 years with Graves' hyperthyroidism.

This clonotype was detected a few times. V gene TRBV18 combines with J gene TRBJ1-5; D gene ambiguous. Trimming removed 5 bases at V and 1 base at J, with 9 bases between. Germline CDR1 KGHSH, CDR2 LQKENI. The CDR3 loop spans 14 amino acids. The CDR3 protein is CASSETTSNQPQHF. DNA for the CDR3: TGTGCCAGCTCAGAGACAACCAGCAATCAGCCCCAGCATTTT.

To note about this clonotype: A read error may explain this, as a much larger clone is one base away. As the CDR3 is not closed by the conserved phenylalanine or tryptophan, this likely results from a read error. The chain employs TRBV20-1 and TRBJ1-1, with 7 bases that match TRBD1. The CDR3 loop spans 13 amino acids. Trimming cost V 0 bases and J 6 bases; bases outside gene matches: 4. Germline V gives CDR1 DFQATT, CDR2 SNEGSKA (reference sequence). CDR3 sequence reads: CSARDGQGAEAFL. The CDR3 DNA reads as TGCAGTGCTAGAGATGGGCAGGGGGCTGAAGCTTTCCTT.

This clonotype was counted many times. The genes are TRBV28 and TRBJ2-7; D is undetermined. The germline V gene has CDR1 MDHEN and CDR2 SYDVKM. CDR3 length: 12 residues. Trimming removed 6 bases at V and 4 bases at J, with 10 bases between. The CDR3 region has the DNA TGTGCCAGCAGCCGTTACGCATACGAGCAGTACTTC. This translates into CASSRYAYEQYF.

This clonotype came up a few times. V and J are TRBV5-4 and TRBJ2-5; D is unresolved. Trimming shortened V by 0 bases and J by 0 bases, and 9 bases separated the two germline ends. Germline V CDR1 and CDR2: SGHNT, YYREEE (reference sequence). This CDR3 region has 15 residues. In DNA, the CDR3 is TGTGCCAGCAGCTTGGGTGCAAGGTACCAAGAGACCCAGTACTTC. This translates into CASSLGARYQETQYF.

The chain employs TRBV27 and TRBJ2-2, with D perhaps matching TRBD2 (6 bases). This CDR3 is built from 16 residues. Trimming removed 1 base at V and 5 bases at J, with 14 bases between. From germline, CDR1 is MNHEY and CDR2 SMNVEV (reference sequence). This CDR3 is CASSLLSGLGTGELFF. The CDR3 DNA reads TGTGCCAGCAGTTTATTGAGCGGGCTCGGAACCGGGGAGCTGTTTTTT.

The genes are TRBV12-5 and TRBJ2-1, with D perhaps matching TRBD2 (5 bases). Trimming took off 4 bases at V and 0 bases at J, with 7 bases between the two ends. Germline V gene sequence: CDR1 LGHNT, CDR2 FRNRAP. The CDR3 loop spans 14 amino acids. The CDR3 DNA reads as TGTGCTAGTGGTTCGAGCGGCTCCTACAATGAGCAGTTCTTC. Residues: CASGSSGSYNEQFF.

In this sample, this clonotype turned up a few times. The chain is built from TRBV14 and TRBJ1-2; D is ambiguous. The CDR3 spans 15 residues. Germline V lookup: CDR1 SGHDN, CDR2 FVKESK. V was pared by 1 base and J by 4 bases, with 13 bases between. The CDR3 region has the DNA TGTGCCAGCAGCCAAGGAGACTGGAACACCTATGGCTACACCTTC. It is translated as CASSQGDWNTYGYTF.

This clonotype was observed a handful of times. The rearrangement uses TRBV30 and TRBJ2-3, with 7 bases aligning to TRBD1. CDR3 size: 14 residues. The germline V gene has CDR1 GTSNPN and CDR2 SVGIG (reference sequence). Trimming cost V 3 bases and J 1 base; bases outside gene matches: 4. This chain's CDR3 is CAWRPQGRTDTQYF. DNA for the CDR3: TGTGCCTGGAGACCACAGGGGCGCACAGATACGCAGTATTTT.

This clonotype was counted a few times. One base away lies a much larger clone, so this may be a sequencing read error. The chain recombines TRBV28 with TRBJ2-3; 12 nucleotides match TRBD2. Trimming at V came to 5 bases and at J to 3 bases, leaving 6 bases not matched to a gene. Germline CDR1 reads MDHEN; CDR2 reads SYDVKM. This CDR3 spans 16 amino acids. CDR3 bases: TGTGCCAGCAGTGATGCTAGCGGGAGGGTAACAGATACGCAGTATTTT. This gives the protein CASSDASGRVTDTQYF.

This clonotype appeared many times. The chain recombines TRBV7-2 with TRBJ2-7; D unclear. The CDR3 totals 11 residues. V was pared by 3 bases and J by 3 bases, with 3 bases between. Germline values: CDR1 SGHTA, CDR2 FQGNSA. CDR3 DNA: TGTGCCAGCAGCTTTTACTACGAGCAGTACTTC. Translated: CASSFYYEQYF.

In DNA, the CDR3 is TGTGCCAGCAGCCAAGAAGGGGTACAGCCCCAAGAGCAGTTCTTC. This encodes CASSQEGVQPQEQFF. The rearrangement uses TRBV3-1 and TRBJ2-1, with D tentatively TRBD1 (5 bases). Trimming took off 0 bases at V and 10 bases at J, with 16 bases between the two ends. From germline, CDR1 is LGHDT and CDR2 YNNKEL (reference sequence). CDR3 length equals 15 residues.

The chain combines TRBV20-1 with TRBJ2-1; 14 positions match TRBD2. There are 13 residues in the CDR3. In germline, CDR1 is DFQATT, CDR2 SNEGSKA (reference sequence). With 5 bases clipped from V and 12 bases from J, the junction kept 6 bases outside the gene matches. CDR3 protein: CSAPRLAGGGQFF. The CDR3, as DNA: TGCAGTGCTCCCAGACTAGCGGGAGGGGGGCAGTTCTTC.

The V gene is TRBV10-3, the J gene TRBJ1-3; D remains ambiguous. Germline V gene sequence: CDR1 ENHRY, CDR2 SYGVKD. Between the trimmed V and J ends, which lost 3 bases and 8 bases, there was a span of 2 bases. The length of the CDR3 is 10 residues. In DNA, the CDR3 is TGTGCCATCAGTGACCACACCATATATTTT. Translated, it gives CAISDHTIYF.

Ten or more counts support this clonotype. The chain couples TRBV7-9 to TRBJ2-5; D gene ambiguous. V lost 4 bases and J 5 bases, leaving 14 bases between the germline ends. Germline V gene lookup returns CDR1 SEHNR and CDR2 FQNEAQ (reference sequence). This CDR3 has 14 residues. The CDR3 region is CASSSARIKETQYF. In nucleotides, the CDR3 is TGTGCCAGCAGCTCGGCCCGGATTAAGGAGACCCAGTACTTC.

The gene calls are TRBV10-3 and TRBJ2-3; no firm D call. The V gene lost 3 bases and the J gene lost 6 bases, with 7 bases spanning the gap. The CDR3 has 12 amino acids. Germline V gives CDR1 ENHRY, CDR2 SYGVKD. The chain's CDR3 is CAISDTADTQYF. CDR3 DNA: TGTGCCATCAGTGACACGGCGGATACGCAGTATTTT.

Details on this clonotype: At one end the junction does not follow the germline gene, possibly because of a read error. CDR3 in DNA: TGTGCCAGCTCACCGGGACAGGAAAACACTCAGTACTTC. It is translated as CASSPGQENTQYF. This chain uses TRBV18 with TRBJ2-4, with 8 bases aligning to TRBD1. The CDR3 loop spans 13 amino acids. Germline V gene sequence: CDR1 KGHSH, CDR2 LQKENI.

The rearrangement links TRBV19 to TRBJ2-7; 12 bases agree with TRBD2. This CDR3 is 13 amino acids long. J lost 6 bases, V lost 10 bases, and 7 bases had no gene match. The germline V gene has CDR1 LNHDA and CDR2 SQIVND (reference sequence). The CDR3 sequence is CATRPGLAGEQYF. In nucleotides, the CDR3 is TGTGCCACCAGACCGGGACTAGCGGGCGAGCAGTACTTC.

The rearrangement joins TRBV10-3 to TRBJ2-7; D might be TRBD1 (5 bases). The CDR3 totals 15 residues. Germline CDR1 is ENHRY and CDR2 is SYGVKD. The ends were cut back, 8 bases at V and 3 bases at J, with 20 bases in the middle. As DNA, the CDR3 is TGTGCCATCGGGATTAGCAGGGATAGGGTCTACGAGCAGTACTTC. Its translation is CAIGISRDRVYEQYF.

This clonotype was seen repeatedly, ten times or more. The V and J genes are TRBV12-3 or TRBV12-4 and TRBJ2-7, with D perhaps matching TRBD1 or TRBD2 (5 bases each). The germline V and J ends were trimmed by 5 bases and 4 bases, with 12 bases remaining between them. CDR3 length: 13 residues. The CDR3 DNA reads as TGTGCCAGCAGTCATGGGACCCCATACGAGCAGTACTTC. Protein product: CASSHGTPYEQYF.

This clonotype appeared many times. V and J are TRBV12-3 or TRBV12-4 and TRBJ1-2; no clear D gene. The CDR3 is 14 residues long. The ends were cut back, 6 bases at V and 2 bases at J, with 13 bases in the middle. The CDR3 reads CASSARPLNYGYTF. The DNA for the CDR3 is TGTGCCAGCAGCGCCCGGCCTCTAAACTATGGCTACACCTTC.

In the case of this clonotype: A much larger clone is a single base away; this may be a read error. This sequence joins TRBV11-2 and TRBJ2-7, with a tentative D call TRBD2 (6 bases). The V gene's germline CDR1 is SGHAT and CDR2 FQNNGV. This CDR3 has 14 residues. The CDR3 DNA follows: TGTACCAGCAGGTTCTGGGAGGATCAATACGAGCAGTACTTC. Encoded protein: CTSRFWEDQYEQYF.